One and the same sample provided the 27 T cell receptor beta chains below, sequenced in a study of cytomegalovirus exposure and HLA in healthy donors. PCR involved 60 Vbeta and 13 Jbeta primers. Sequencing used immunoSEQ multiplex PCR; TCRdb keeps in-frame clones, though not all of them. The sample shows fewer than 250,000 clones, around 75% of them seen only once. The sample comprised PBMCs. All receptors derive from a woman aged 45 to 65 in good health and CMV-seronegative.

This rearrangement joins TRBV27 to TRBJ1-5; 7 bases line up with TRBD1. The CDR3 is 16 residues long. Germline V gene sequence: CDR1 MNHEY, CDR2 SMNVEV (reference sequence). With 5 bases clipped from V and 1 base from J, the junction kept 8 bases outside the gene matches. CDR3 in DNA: TGTGCCAGCAGTCCGGTGACAGGGAAAAGCAATCAGCCCCAGCATTTT. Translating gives CASSPVTGKSNQPQHF.

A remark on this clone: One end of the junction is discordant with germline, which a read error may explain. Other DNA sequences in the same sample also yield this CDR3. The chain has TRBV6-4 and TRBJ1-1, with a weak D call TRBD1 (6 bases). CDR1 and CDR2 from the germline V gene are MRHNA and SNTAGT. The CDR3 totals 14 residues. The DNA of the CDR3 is TGTGCCAGCAGTGCGACAGGAACGAACACTGAGGCTTTCTTT. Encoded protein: CASSATGTNTEAFF.

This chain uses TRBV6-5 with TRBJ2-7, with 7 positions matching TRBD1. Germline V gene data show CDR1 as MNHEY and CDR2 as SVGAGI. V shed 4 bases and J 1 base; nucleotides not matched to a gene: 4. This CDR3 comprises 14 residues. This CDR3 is CASSSPGQSYEQYF. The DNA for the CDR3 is TGTGCCAGCAGTTCCCCGGGACAGTCCTACGAGCAGTACTTC.

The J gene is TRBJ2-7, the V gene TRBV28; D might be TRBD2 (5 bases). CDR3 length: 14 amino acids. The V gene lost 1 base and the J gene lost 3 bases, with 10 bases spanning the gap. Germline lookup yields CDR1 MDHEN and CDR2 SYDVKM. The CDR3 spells CASSLSSGLYEQYF. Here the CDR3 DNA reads TGTGCCAGCAGTTTATCCAGCGGACTCTACGAGCAGTACTTC. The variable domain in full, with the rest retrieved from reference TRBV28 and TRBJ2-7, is DVKVTQSSRYLVKRTGEKVFLECVQDMDHENMFWYRQDPGLGLRLIYFSYDVKMKEKGDIPEGYSVSREKKERFSLILESASTNQTSMYLCASSLSSGLYEQYFGPGTRLTVT.

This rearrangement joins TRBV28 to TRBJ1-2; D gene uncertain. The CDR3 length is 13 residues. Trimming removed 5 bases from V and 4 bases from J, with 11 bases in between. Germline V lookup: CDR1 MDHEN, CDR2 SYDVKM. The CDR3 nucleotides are TGTGCCAGCAGTCCCCGGGAGGGCTATGGCTACACCTTC. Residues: CASSPREGYGYTF.

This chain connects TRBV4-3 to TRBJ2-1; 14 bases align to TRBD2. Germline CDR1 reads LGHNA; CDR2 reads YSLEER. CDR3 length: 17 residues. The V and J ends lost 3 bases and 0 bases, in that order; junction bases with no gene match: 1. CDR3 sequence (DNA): TGCGCCAGCAGCCAGGGGACTAGCGGGAGCTCCTACAATGAGCAGTTCTTC. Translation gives CASSQGTSGSSYNEQFF.

DNA of the CDR3: TGTGCCAGTAAGGTAGACAGGGTAGGGGAAGCTTTCTTT. It codes for CASKVDRVGEAFF. The chain links TRBV19 to TRBJ1-1; 7 bases agree with TRBD1. Germline CDR1 LNHDA, CDR2 SQIVND (reference sequence). The CDR3 runs to 13 residues. The V gene end was trimmed by 7 bases and the J gene end by 8 bases; junction bases not matched to a gene: 10.

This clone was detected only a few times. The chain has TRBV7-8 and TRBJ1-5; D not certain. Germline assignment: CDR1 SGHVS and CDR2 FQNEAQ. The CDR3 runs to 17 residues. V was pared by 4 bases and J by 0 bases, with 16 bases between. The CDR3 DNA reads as TGTGCCAGCAGCTATTCGGGGAGGGAGTATAGCAATCAGCCCCAGCATTTT. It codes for CASSYSGREYSNQPQHF.

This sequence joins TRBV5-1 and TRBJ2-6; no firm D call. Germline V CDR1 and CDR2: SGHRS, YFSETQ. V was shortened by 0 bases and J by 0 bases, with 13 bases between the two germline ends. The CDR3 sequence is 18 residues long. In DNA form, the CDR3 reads TGCGCCAGCAGCTTGGCCGGTATGGCGGCCTCTGGGGCCAACGTCCTGACTTTC. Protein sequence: CASSLAGMAASGANVLTF. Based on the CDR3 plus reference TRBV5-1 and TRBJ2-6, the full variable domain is KAGVTQTPRYLIKTRGQQVTLSCSPISGHRSVSWYQQTPGQGLQFLFEYFSETQRNKGNFPGRFSGRQFSNSRSEMNVSTLELGDSALYLCASSLAGMAASGANVLTFGAGSRLTVL.

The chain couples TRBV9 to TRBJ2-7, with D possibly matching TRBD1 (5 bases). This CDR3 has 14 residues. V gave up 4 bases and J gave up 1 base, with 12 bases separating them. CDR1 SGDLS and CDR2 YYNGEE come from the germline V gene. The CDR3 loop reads CASSPPRGSYEQYF. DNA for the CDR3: TGTGCCAGCAGCCCCCCTAGGGGTTCCTACGAGCAGTACTTC.

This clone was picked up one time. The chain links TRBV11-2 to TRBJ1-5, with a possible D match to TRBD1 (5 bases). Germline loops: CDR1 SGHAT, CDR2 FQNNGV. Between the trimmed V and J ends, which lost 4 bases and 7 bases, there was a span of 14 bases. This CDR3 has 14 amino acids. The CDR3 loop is CASSSPGQQQPQHF. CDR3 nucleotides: TGTGCCAGCAGCTCCCCAGGGCAGCAGCAGCCCCAGCATTTT. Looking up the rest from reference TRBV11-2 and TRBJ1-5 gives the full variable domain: EAGVAQSPRYKIIEKRQSVAFWCNPISGHATLYWYQQILGQGPKLLIQFQNNGVVDDSQLPKDRFSAERLKGVDSTLKIQPAKLEDSAVYLCASSSPGQQQPQHFGDGTRLSIL.

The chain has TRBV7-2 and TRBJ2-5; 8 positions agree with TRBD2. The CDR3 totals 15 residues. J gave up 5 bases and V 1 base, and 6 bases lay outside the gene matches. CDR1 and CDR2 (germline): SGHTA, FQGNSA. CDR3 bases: TGTGCCAGCAGCTTAGAGCGGACTAGCTTTGAGACCCAGTACTTC. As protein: CASSLERTSFETQYF.

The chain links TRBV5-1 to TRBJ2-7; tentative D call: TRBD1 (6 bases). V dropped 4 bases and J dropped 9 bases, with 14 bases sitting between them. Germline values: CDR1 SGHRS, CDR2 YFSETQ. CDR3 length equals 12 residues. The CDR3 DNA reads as TGCGCCAGCAGCCAAACAGGGATCGGGCAGTACTTC. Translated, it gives CASSQTGIGQYF.

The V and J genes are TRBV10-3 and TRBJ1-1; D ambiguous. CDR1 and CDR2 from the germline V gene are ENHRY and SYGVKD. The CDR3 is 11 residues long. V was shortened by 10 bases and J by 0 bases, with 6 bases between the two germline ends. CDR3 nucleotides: TGTGCCACTTTATTGAACACTGAAGCTTTCTTT. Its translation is CATLLNTEAFF.

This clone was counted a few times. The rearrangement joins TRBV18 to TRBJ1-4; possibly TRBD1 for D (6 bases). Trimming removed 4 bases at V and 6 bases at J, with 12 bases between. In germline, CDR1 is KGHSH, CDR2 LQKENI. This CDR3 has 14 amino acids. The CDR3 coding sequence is TGTGCCAGCTCACTGGGGGCAGGCGATGAAAAACTGTTTTTT. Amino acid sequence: CASSLGAGDEKLFF.

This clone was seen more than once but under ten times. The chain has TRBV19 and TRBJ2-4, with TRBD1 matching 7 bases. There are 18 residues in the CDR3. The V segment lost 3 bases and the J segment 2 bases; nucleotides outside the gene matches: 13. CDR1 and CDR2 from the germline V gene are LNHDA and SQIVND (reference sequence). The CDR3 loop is CASSIRSRRGLSKNIQYF. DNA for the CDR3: TGTGCCAGTAGTATTCGTTCACGAAGGGGGCTTTCCAAAAACATTCAGTACTTC.

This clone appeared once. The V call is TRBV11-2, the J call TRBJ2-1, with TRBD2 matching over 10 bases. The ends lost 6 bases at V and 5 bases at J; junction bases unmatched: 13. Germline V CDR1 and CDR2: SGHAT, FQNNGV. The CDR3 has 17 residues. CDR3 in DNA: TGTGCCAGCAGGCCCGTATTCCTAGCGGGGGAAAACAATGAGCAGTTCTTC. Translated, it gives CASRPVFLAGENNEQFF.

The chain's CDR3 is CASSPLAGHTGELFF. CDR3 sequence (DNA): TGTGCCAGCAGCCCGCTAGCGGGACACACCGGGGAGCTGTTTTTT. The V call is TRBV4-2, the J call TRBJ2-2; 9 nucleotides match TRBD2. Germline V gene sequence: CDR1 LGHNA, CDR2 YNFKEQ. The CDR3 is made up of 15 amino acids. The ends lost 4 bases at V and 3 bases at J; junction bases unmatched: 3.

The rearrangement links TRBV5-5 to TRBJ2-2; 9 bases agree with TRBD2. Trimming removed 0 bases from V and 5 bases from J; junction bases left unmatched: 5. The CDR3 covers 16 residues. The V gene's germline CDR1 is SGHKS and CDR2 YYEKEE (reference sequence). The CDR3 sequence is CASSLEGAGGTGELFF. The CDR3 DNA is TGTGCCAGCAGCTTGGAGGGAGCGGGAGGTACCGGGGAGCTGTTTTTT.

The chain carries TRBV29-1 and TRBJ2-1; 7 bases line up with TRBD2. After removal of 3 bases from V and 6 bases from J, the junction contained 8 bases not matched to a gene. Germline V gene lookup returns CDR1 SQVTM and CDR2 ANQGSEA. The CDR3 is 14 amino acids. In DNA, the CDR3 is TGCAGCGTTGATTGGCTAGCGGCGGTCAATGAGCAGTTCTTC. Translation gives CSVDWLAAVNEQFF.

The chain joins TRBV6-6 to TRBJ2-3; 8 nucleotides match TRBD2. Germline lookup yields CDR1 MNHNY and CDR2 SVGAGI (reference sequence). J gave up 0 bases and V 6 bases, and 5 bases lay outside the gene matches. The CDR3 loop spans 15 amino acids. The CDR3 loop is CASRAAGASTDTQYF. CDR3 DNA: TGTGCCAGCAGGGCAGCGGGAGCTAGCACAGATACGCAGTATTTT.

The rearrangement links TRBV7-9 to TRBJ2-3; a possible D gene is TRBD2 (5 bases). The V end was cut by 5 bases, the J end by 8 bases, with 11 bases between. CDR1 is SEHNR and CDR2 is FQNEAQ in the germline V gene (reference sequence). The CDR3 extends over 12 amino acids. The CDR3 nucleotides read TGTGCCAGCAGCCTCCCCCGGGGTACGCAGTATTTT. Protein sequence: CASSLPRGTQYF.

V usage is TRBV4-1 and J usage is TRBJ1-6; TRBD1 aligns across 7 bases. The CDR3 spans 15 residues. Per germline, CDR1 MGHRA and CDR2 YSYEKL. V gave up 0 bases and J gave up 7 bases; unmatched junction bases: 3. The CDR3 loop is CASSQDTGVNSPLHF. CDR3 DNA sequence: TGCGCCAGCAGCCAAGATACAGGGGTAAATTCACCCCTCCACTTT.

CDR3 loop: CASSVAPGPNQPQHF. The CDR3, as DNA: TGTGCCAGCAGCGTAGCACCAGGTCCCAATCAGCCCCAGCATTTT. The V and J genes are TRBV9 and TRBJ1-5; D ambiguous. There are 15 residues in the CDR3. The germline CDR1 and CDR2 sequences are SGDLS and YYNGEE. V lost 0 bases and J lost 3, with 10 bases in between.

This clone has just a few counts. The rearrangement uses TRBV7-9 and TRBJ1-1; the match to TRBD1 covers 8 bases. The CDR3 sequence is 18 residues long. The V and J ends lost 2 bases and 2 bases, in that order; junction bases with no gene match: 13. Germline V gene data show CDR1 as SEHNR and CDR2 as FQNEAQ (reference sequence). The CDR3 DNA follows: TGTGCCAGCAGCTTAAACATGGTGGGGACAGGAGAAAACACTGAAGCTTTCTTT. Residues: CASSLNMVGTGENTEAFF.

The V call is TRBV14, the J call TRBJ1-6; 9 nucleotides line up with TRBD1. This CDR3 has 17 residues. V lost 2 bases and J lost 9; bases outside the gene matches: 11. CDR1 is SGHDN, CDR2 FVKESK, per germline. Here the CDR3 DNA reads TGTGCCAGCAGCCAACGACAGGGGGGAAAATCTGGTTCACCCCTCCACTTT. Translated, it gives CASSQRQGGKSGSPLHF.

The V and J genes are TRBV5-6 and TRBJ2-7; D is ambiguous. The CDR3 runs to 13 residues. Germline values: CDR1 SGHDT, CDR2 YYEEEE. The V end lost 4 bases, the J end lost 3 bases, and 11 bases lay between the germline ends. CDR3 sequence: CASSLLVSYEQYF. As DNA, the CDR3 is TGTGCCAGCAGCCTATTGGTTAGCTACGAGCAGTACTTC. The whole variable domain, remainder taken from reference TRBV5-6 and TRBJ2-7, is DAGVTQSPTHLIKTRGQQVTLRCSPKSGHDTVSWYQQALGQGPQFIFQYYEEEERQRGNFPDRFSGHQFPNYSSELNVNALLLGDSALYLCASSLLVSYEQYFGPGTRLTVT.